Each of the 14 T cell receptor beta chains below was sequenced from the same sample in a study of blood T cell repertoires in COVID-19. Assay: immunoSEQ multiplex PCR; the TCRdb copy retains only in-frame clones and omits some. The sample holds 100,000 to 150,000 clones, around nine tenths seen once. The specimen was peripheral blood. The receptors originated from a man aged 45-65 years with acute or convalescent COVID-19.

This chain uses TRBV19 with TRBJ1-5; D possibly corresponds to TRBD1 (6 bases). The CDR3 sequence is 11 residues long. Germline CDR1 LNHDA, CDR2 SQIVND (reference sequence). V was cut by 6 bases and J by 15 bases, with 15 bases left in between. CDR3 amino acids: CASSSTGFWHF. DNA of the CDR3: TGTGCCAGTAGCTCGACAGGATTTTGGCATTTT.

This sequence joins TRBV27 and TRBJ2-5; TRBD2 agrees at 11 bases. Germline trimming cut 4 bases from V and 4 bases from J; bases unmatched to any gene: 8. CDR3 length: 16 amino acids. Germline loops: CDR1 MNHEY, CDR2 SMNVEV (reference sequence). CDR3 loop: CASSSLAGGVRETQYF. The DNA for the CDR3 is TGTGCCAGCAGTTCCCTAGCGGGAGGAGTACGAGAGACCCAGTACTTC.

The rearrangement uses TRBV7-2 and TRBJ2-1, with TRBD2 identical over 10 bases. CDR3 length: 14 residues. CDR1 is SGHTA, CDR2 FQGNSA, per germline. With V trimmed by 5 bases and J by 8 bases, 6 bases remained unmatched. CDR3 amino acids: CASSASGRAYEQFF. In nucleotides, the CDR3 is TGTGCCAGCAGCGCCAGCGGGAGGGCCTATGAGCAGTTCTTC. The variable domain in full, with the rest retrieved from reference TRBV7-2 and TRBJ2-1, is GAGVSQSPSNKVTEKGKDVELRCDPISGHTALYWYRQSLGQGLEFLIYFQGNSAPDKSGLPSDRFSAERTGGSVSTLTIQRTQQEDSAVYLCASSASGRAYEQFFGPGTRLTVL.

This clone was found a few times. The chain uses TRBV13 and TRBJ2-2; TRBD2 is a possible D gene (5 bases). The CDR3 is 14 residues long. Trimming pared 0 bases from V and 5 bases from J, leaving 7 bases between. Germline V gives CDR1 PRHDT, CDR2 FYEKMQ (reference sequence). CDR3 in DNA: TGTGCCAGCAGCTTAGGACGGACTACCGGGGAGCTGTTTTTT. It specifies CASSLGRTTGELFF.

The rearrangement uses TRBV7-9 and TRBJ1-5; 7 nucleotides agree with TRBD1. V lost 5 bases and J lost 6; bases outside the gene matches: 7. The V gene's germline CDR1 is SEHNR and CDR2 FQNEAQ (reference sequence). The CDR3 is 14 amino acids. This CDR3 is CASSPSGTAQPQHF. CDR3 nucleotide sequence: TGTGCCAGCAGCCCTTCGGGGACAGCTCAGCCCCAGCATTTT.

A remark on this clone: One end of the junction is discordant with germline, which a read error may explain. This chain links TRBV5-5 with TRBJ1-1; the match to TRBD1 covers 11 bases. This CDR3 comprises 13 residues. CDR1 SGHKS and CDR2 YYEKEE come from the germline V gene (reference sequence). The CDR3 sequence: CASTLGTGGEAFF. CDR3 bases: TGTGCCAGCACCTTGGGGACAGGGGGGGAAGCTTTCTTT.

This clone was counted a few times. The chain recombines TRBV20-1 with TRBJ2-3; weak D call: TRBD1 (7 bases). CDR1 DFQATT and CDR2 SNEGSKA come from the germline V gene (reference sequence). This CDR3 region has 15 residues. V was pared by 3 bases and J by 1 base, with 14 bases between. CDR3 bases: TGCAGTGCTAGTAGCAGGGGGGTCGGCACAGATACGCAGTATTTT. It is translated as CSASSRGVGTDTQYF.

The chain carries TRBV27 and TRBJ2-3; TRBD2 might be the D (6 bases). This CDR3 has 14 amino acids. Trimming removed 5 bases at V and 4 bases at J, with 13 bases between. Germline V gene lookup returns CDR1 MNHEY and CDR2 SMNVEV (reference sequence). CDR3 sequence reads: CASSRRASPDTQYF. In DNA form, the CDR3 reads TGTGCCAGCAGTCGGAGGGCCTCCCCAGATACGCAGTATTTT.

The chain joins TRBV7-2 to TRBJ2-1; 9 bases match TRBD2. This CDR3 has 17 residues. V gave up 1 base and J gave up 7 bases; unmatched junction bases: 11. The germline CDR1 and CDR2 sequences are SGHTA and FQGNSA. CDR3 DNA sequence: TGTGCCAGCAGCTTAGTCCCGGTCCTAGCGGGACGAAATGAGCAGTTCTTC. Its protein product is CASSLVPVLAGRNEQFF.

This rearrangement joins TRBV5-5 to TRBJ2-2; D gene uncertain. Trimming pared 0 bases from V and 5 bases from J, leaving 11 bases between. Germline V CDR1 and CDR2: SGHKS, YYEKEE (reference sequence). The CDR3 consists of 15 residues. The CDR3 protein is CASSLVGPRTGELFF. The CDR3 DNA reads as TGTGCCAGCAGCTTGGTTGGGCCCCGAACCGGGGAGCTGTTTTTT.

J is TRBJ2-1 and V is TRBV18; possible D gene TRBD1, 5 bases. Trimming stripped 6 bases from V and 0 bases from J, with 15 bases between. CDR1 is KGHSH and CDR2 is LQKENI in the germline V gene. The CDR3 covers 16 residues. This CDR3 reads CASSVLQGDSYNEQFF. DNA for the CDR3: TGTGCCAGCTCCGTTCTTCAGGGTGACTCCTACAATGAGCAGTTCTTC.

V gene TRBV11-2 combines with J gene TRBJ2-1; 12 bases align to TRBD2. V shed 2 bases and J 6 bases; nucleotides not matched to a gene: 5. In germline, CDR1 is SGHAT, CDR2 FQNNGV. The CDR3 runs 16 residues. In DNA, the CDR3 is TGTGCCAGCAGCTTACTAGCGGGAGGGGAAGGCAATGAGCAGTTCTTC. It is translated as CASSLLAGGEGNEQFF.

V gene TRBV14 combines with J gene TRBJ1-1; D not resolved. The germline CDR1 and CDR2 sequences are SGHDN and FVKESK. The CDR3 has 17 amino acids. V was clipped by 4 bases and J by 0 bases, with 18 bases between them. CDR3 loop: CASSRAEEAVMNTEAFF. The CDR3 bases are TGTGCCAGCAGCCGAGCAGAGGAAGCGGTTATGAACACTGAAGCTTTCTTT.

The chain joins TRBV12-3 or TRBV12-4 to TRBJ1-1, with D tentatively TRBD1 (5 bases). The CDR3 runs to 13 residues. Trimming removed 5 bases at V and 7 bases at J, with 14 bases between. CDR3 DNA sequence: TGTGCCAGCAGTGGCCAGGGTGGCCTTGAAGCTTTCTTT. Protein: CASSGQGGLEAFF.